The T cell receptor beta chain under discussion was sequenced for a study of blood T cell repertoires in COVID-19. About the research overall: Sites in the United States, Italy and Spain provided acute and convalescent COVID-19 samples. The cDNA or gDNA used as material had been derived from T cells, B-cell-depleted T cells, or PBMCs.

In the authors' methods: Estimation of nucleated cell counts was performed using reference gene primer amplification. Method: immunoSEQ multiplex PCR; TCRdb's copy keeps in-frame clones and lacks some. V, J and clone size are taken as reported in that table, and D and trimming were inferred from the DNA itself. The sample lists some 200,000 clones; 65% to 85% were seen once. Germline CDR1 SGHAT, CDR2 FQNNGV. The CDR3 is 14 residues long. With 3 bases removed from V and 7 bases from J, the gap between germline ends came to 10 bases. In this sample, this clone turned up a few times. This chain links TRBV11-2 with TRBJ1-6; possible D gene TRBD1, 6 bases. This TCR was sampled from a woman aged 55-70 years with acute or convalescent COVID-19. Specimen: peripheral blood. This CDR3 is CASSFYRENSPLHF. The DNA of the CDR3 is TGTGCCAGCAGCTTTTACAGGGAAAATTCACCCCTCCACTTT.